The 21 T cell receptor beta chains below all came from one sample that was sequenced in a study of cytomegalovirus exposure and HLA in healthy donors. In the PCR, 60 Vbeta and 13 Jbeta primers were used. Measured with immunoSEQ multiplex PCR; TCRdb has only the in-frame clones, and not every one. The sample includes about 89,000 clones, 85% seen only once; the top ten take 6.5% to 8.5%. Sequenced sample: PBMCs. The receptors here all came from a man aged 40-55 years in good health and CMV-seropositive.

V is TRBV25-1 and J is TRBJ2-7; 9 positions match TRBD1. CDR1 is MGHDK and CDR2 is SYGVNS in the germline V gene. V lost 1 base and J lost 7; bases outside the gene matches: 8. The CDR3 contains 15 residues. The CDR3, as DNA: TGTGCCAGCAGTGAATGGCGACAGGGGGTGGGGGAGCAGTACTTC. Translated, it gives CASSEWRQGVGEQYF.

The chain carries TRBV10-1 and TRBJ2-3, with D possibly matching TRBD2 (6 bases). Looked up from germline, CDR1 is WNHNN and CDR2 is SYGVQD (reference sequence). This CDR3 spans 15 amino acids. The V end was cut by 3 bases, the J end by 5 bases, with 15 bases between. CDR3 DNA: TGCGCCAGCAGTGATACCGGGGCCGGGAGAGATACGCAGTATTTT. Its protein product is CASSDTGAGRDTQYF.

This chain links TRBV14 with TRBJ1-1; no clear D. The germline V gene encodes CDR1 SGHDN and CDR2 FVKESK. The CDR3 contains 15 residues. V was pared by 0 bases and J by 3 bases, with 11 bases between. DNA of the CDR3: TGTGCCAGCAGCCAAGACCCACGAGGGTACACTGAAGCTTTCTTT. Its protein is CASSQDPRGYTEAFF.

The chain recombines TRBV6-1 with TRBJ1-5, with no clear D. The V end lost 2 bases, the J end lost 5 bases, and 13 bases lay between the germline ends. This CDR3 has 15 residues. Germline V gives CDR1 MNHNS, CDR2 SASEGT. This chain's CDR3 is CASSETTAKDQPQHF. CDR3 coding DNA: TGTGCCAGCAGTGAAACAACAGCAAAGGATCAGCCCCAGCATTTT.

The CDR3 reads CASSLFSPGNYGYTF. In DNA form, the CDR3 reads TGTGCCAGCAGTTTATTCAGTCCAGGAAACTATGGCTACACCTTC. The chain combines TRBV28 with TRBJ1-2, with no clear D. Germline V gene lookup returns CDR1 MDHEN and CDR2 SYDVKM. This CDR3 is 15 amino acids long. The germline V and J ends were trimmed by 1 base and 2 bases, with 11 bases remaining between them.

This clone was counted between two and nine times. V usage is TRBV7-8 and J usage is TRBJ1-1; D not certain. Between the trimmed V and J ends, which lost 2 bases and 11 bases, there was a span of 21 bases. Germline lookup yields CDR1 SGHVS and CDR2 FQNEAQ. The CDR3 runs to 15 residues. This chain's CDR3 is CASSLRPVGGTGAFF. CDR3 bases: TGTGCCAGCAGCTTAAGACCCGTTGGAGGCACTGGGGCTTTCTTT.

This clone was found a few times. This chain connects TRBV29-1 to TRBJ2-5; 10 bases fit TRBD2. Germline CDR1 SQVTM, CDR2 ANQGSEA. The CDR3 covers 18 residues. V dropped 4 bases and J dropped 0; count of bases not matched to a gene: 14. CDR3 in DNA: TGCAGCGTTGTGACGGCTAGCGGGAGAGGATGGTACCAAGAGACCCAGTACTTC. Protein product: CSVVTASGRGWYQETQYF. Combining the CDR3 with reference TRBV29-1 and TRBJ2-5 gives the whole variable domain SAVISQKPSRDICQRGTSLTIQCQVDSQVTMMFWYRQQPGQSLTLIATANQGSEATYESGFVIDKFPISRPNLTFSTLTVSNMSPEDSSIYLCSVVTASGRGWYQETQYFGPGTRLLVL.

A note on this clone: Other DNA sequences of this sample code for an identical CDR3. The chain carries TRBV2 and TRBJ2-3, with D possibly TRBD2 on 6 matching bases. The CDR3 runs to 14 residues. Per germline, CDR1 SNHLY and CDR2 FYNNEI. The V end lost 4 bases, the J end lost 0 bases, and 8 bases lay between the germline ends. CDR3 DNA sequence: TGTGCCAGCAGTGTGGGGGGAAGCACAGATACGCAGTATTTT. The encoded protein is CASSVGGSTDTQYF.

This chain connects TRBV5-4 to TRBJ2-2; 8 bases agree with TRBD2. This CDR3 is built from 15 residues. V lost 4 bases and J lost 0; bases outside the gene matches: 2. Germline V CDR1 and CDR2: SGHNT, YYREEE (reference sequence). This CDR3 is CASSRGLANTGELFF. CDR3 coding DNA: TGTGCCAGCAGCAGGGGACTAGCGAACACCGGGGAGCTGTTTTTT.

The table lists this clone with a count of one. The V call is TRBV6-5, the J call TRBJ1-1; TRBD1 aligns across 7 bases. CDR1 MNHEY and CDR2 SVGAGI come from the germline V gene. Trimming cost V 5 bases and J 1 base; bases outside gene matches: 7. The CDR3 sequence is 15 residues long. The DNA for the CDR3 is TGTGCCAGCAGTCCTAGGACAGGAAAGAACACTGAAGCTTTCTTT. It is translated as CASSPRTGKNTEAFF.

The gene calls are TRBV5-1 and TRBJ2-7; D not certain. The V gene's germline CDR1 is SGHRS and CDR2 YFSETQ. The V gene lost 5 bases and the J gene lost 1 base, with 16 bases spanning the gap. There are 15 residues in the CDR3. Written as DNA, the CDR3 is TGCGCCAGCAGTCATATAAGCGACGGGTCCTACGAGCAGTACTTC. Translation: CASSHISDGSYEQYF. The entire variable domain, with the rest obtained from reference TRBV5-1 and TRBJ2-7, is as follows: KAGVTQTPRYLIKTRGQQVTLSCSPISGHRSVSWYQQTPGQGLQFLFEYFSETQRNKGNFPGRFSGRQFSNSRSEMNVSTLELGDSALYLCASSHISDGSYEQYFGPGTRLTVT.

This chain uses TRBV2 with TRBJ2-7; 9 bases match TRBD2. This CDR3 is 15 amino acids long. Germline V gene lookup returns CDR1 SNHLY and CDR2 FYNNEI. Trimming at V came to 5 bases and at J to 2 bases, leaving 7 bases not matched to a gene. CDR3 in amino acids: CASSPKAGGPYEQYF. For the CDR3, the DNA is TGTGCCAGCAGTCCGAAAGCGGGAGGCCCCTACGAGCAGTACTTC.

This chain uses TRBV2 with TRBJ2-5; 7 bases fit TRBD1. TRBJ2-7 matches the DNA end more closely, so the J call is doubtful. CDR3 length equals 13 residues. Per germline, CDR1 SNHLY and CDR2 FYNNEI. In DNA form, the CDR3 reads TGTGCCAGCAATATTCAGGGGGCCTACGAGCAGTACTTC. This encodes CASNIQGAYEQYF.

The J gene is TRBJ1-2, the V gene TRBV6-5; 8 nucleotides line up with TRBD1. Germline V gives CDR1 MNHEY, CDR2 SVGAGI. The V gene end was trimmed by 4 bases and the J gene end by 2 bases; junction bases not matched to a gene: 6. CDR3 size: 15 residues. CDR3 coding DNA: TGTGCCAGCAGTTCCCCGGACAGGGCGAACTATGGCTACACCTTC. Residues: CASSSPDRANYGYTF.

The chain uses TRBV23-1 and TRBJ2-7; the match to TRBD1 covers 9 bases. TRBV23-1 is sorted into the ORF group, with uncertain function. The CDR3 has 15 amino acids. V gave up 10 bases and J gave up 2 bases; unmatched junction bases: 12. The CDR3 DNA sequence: TGCGCCACCAATTCTTGGGACAGGGAAACCTACGAGCAGTACTTC. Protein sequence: CATNSWDRETYEQYF.

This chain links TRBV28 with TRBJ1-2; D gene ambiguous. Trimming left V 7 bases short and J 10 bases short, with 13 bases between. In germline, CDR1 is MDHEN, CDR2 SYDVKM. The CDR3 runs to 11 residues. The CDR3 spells CASINNGVYTF. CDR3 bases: TGTGCCAGCATCAATAACGGGGTCTACACCTTC.

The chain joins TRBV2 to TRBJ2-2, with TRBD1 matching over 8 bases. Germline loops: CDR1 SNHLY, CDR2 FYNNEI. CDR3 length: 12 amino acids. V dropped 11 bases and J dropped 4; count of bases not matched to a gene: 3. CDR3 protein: CAGDRGTGELFF. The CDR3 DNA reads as TGTGCCGGCGACAGGGGCACCGGGGAGCTGTTTTTT.

The CDR3 loop is CASSTGLRDEQYF. For the CDR3, the DNA is TGTGCCAGCAGCACCGGACTGAGGGACGAGCAGTACTTC. V and J are TRBV5-6 and TRBJ2-7; perhaps TRBD2 as D (5 bases). This CDR3 comprises 13 residues. Germline lookup yields CDR1 SGHDT and CDR2 YYEEEE. Trimming took off 4 bases at V and 5 bases at J, with 13 bases between the two ends.

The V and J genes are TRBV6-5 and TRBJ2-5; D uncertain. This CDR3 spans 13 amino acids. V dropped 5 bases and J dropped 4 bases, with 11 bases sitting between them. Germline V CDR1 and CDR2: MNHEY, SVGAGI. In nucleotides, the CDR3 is TGTGCCAGCAGTCTCCGGGTCGGAGAGACCCAGTACTTC. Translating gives CASSLRVGETQYF.

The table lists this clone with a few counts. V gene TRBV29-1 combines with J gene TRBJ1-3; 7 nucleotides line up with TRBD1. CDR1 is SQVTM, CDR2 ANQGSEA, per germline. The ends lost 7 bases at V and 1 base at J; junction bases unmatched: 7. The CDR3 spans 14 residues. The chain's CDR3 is CSACWTGSGNTIYF. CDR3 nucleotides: TGCAGCGCCTGCTGGACAGGTTCTGGAAACACCATATATTTT.

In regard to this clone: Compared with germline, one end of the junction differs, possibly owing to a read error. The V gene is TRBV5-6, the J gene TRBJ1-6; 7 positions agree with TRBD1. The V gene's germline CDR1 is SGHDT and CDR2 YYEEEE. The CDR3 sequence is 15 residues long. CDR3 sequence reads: CANSFLVQGSSPLHF. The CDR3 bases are TGTGCCAACAGCTTTCTGGTACAGGGGAGTTCACCCCTCCACTTT.